A selection of T cell receptor beta chains follows, all from one sample in a study of human T cells and chemical hapten exposure. TCRdb passed the RACE reads through MiXCR, listing each CDR3 protein once. The sample includes 45,000 to 65,000 distinct CDR3 sequences, roughly a tenth of them seen just once. The sequencing used whole blood, collected in connection with sensitization to the hapten diphenylcyclopropenone (DPC). Receptor source: a man aged 40-55 years with alopecia areata. Some clones in this sample may be carry-over from other donors' samples. Both conserved end residues are part of each CDR3. Fields, in order: CDR3 DNA, CDR3 protein, V gene, clone size, J gene, D gene. D genes are given only for firm matches. Size is omitted from some rows. Given values are once, few, many or a class for expanded clones.

TGTGCCAGCAGTCCCGTCCTAGGGGGAGAGGAGCTGTTTTTT | CASSPVLGGEELFF | TRBV27 | many | TRBJ2-2 | -
TGTGCCAGTAGTCTAGGACGGAGCAATCAGCCCCAGCATTTT | CASSLGRSNQPQHF | TRBV19 | many | TRBJ1-5 | -
TGTGCCAGCAGTTTGGCGACAGTGGCCTACGAGCAGTACTTC | CASSLATVAYEQYF | TRBV28 | few | TRBJ2-7 | -
TGTGCCAGCAGCCAAGACTCTGCCGGAGGCGGGAGGTTCGCCGAGCAGTACTTC | CASSQDSAGGGRFAEQYF | TRBV4-2 | many | TRBJ2-7 | TRBD2
TGCGCCAGCAGCCAAGATGGGAGGCAGATGAACAATCAGCCCCAGCATTTT | CASSQDGRQMNNQPQHF | TRBV4-3 | many | TRBJ1-5 | -
TGTGCCAGCAGCCCCCAATACACAGATACGCAGTATTTT | CASSPQYTDTQYF | TRBV11-3 | - | TRBJ2-3 | -
TGTGCCAGCTCACCCCGACAGGGGGCGGACTATGGCTACACCTTC | CASSPRQGADYGYTF | TRBV18 | few | TRBJ1-2 | TRBD1
TGTGCCAGCTCACCCTTCACTAGCGTCTCCTACAATGAGCAGTTCTTC | CASSPFTSVSYNEQFF | TRBV18 | few | TRBJ2-1 | TRBD2
TGCGCCAGCAGCTCGGACGGCAATGAAAAACTGTTTTTT | CASSSDGNEKLFF | TRBV5-1 | few | TRBJ1-4 | -
TGTGCCAGCAGCTTAGTAGGGGGCTTAGACCAGCCCCAGCATTTT | CASSLVGGLDQPQHF | TRBV7-2 | - | TRBJ1-5 | TRBD1
TGTGCCAGTAGTTCAAATTGGTACGAGCAGTACTTC | CASSSNWYEQYF | TRBV19 | many | TRBJ2-7 | -
TGTGCCAGCAGCCGGGGGAGTCGTCGGCTCCCTGAAGCTTTCTTT | CASSRGSRRLPEAFF | TRBV14 | many | TRBJ1-1 | -
TGTGCCAGCAGCCCAGGGGGCCTAGCGGGACGGAGCATTCAGTACTTC | CASSPGGLAGRSIQYF | TRBV6-5 | - | TRBJ2-4 | -
TGCAGCGTGTCCGGGACAAAAGAGACCCAGTACTTC | CSVSGTKETQYF | TRBV29-1 | - | TRBJ2-5 | -
TGTGCCAGCCACGTGGGCAATCAGCCCCAGCATTTT | CASHVGNQPQHF | TRBV28 | few | TRBJ1-5 | -
TGTGCCAGCAGCTTCGATTCGATCACAGATACGCAGTATTTT | CASSFDSITDTQYF | TRBV7-8 | many | TRBJ2-3 | -
TGCAGCGTTGATACCACAGGGGGAAGTGAAAAACTGTTTTTT | CSVDTTGGSEKLFF | TRBV29-1 | few | TRBJ1-4 | TRBD1
TGTGCCAGCAGTCCGGGACAGAACACTGAAGCTTTCTTT | CASSPGQNTEAFF | TRBV28 | - | TRBJ1-1 | -
TGTGCCAGCAGCCCCGAGGCGTCCTACGAGCAGTACTTC | CASSPEASYEQYF | TRBV7-9 | - | TRBJ2-7 | -